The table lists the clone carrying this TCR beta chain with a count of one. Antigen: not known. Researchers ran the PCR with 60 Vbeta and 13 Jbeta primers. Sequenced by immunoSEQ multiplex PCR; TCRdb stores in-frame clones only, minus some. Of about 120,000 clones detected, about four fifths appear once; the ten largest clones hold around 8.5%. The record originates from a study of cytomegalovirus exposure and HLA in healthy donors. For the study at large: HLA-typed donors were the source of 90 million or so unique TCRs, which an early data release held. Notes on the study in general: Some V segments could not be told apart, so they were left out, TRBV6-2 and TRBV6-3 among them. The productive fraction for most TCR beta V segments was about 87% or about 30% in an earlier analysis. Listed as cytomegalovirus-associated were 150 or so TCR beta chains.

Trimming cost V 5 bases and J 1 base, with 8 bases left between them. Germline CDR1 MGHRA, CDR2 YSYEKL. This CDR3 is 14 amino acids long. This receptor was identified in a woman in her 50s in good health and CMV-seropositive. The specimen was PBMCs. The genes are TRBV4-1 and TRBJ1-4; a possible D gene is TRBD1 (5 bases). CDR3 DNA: TGCGCCAGCAGCTCGGGGGTAACTAATGAAAAACTGTTTTTT. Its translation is CASSSGVTNEKLFF.